This T cell receptor (beta chain) was identified during a study of CD8 T cells in ankylosing spondylitis. Study-level results: It was reported that disease-linked clones were significantly enriched in matched ankylosing spondylitis synovial fluid. Within peripheral blood, clones linked to disease were CD8+ and relatively rare. What seemed typical of ankylosing spondylitis blood was a TCR beta motif built from 8 or 9 highly homologous variants. Some of these motif variants have turned up before, in reports on reactive arthritis synovial fluid and blood.

This clonotype was found many times. What it binds is not known. Quantitative 5'-RACE with molecular barcodes generated TCR beta libraries. Each CDR3 protein is one row after TCRdb ran MiXCR on the 5' RACE reads. The sample lists around 490,000 distinct CDR3 sequences, less than 6% seen once, with approximately 3.5% in the top ten. Sequences were obtained from blood, either unsorted or a sorted T cell fraction (not recorded which). This clonotype originated in a male donor with ankylosing spondylitis.

In DNA form, the CDR3 reads TGCAGCGTTGTCCGTTTCGGGAAAGTTTCCTACGAGCAGTACTTC. It encodes CSVVRFGKVSYEQYF. The rearrangement joins TRBV29-1 to TRBJ2-7; tentative D call: TRBD2 (5 bases). Germline CDR1 and CDR2: SQVTM and ANQGSEA. The germline V and J ends were trimmed by 4 bases and 1 base, with 17 bases remaining between them. The CDR3 is 15 amino acids.